The 20 T cell receptor beta chains in this list originate from one sample, sequenced in a study of blood T cell repertoires in COVID-19. Method: immunoSEQ multiplex PCR; TCRdb's copy keeps in-frame clones and lacks some. The table lists around 300,000 clones, roughly 89% of them singletons. The sample was peripheral blood. The receptor set was obtained from a woman aged 40-49 years who had recovered from COVID-19.

The chain recombines TRBV27 with TRBJ2-7; 9 nucleotides agree with TRBD1. With 10 bases clipped from V and 2 bases from J, the junction kept 6 bases outside the gene matches. CDR1 and CDR2 from the germline V gene are MNHEY and SMNVEV (reference sequence). This CDR3 contains 13 residues. In nucleotides, the CDR3 is TGTGCCACCAAGGACAGGGGAACCTACGAGCAGTACTTC. Protein sequence: CATKDRGTYEQYF.

The genes are TRBV2 and TRBJ1-6; D gene unclear. The CDR3 spans 14 residues. V gave up 8 bases and J gave up 4 bases, with 12 bases separating them. From germline, CDR1 is SNHLY and CDR2 FYNNEI. The CDR3 nucleotides are TGTGCCAGCCATGAGGCGGGTTATAATTCACCCCTCCACTTT. Residues: CASHEAGYNSPLHF.

The chain uses TRBV5-4 and TRBJ2-3, with 11 bases matching TRBD2. Trimming cost V 5 bases and J 2 bases; bases outside gene matches: 10. Germline CDR1 SGHNT, CDR2 YYREEE (reference sequence). The CDR3 has 17 residues. DNA of the CDR3: TGTGCCAGCAGGCCAACCTTAGCGGGAGGGATCACAGATACGCAGTATTTT. This gives the protein CASRPTLAGGITDTQYF.

This clone was seen a handful of times. The chain recombines TRBV2 with TRBJ1-1; D gene uncertain. This CDR3 comprises 13 residues. The V end lost 10 bases, the J end lost 4 bases, and 16 bases lay between the germline ends. Germline-derived CDR1 and CDR2 are SNHLY and FYNNEI. The CDR3 loop reads CANNGVEGTEAFF. In DNA, the CDR3 is TGTGCCAATAATGGGGTGGAGGGCACTGAAGCTTTCTTT.

J is TRBJ2-3 and V is TRBV2, with 8 bases that match TRBD2. Losses at the gene ends were 7 bases for V and 2 bases for J; bases not matched to a gene: 2. In germline, CDR1 is SNHLY, CDR2 FYNNEI. CDR3 length: 13 amino acids. As DNA, the CDR3 is TGTGCCAGCAAGCGGGAGAACACAGATACGCAGTATTTT. The encoded protein is CASKRENTDTQYF.

Only a few counts were recorded for this clone. This chain uses TRBV6-5 with TRBJ1-3; D gene unclear. V was pared by 4 bases and J by 1 base, with 8 bases between. The CDR3 runs to 14 residues. Per the germline V gene, CDR1 is MNHEY and CDR2 is SVGAGI. In nucleotides, the CDR3 is TGTGCCAGCAGTTGGGAGAGGTCTGGAAACACCATATATTTT. Protein product: CASSWERSGNTIYF.

J is TRBJ2-3 and V is TRBV5-1, with 10 bases fitting TRBD2. V lost 3 bases and J lost 3; bases outside the gene matches: 4. The CDR3 is made up of 15 amino acids. Germline V gene lookup returns CDR1 SGHRS and CDR2 YFSETQ. In nucleotides, the CDR3 is TGCGCCAGCAGCTCCGGGACTAGCGAGACAGATACGCAGTATTTT. As protein: CASSSGTSETDTQYF.

V usage is TRBV6-2 or TRBV6-3 and J usage is TRBJ2-7, with TRBD2 matching 7 bases. The CDR3 sequence is 16 residues long. The V segment lost 2 bases and the J segment 6 bases; nucleotides outside the gene matches: 13. From germline, CDR1 is MNHEY and CDR2 SVGEGT. The CDR3 DNA reads as TGTGCCAGCAGTTACGGAACCCTAGGACTAGTCCTCGAGCAGTACTTC. Encoded protein: CASSYGTLGLVLEQYF.

This clone was detected once. The chain combines TRBV9 with TRBJ2-7; 9 bases are a match to TRBD2. The CDR3 is made up of 14 amino acids. V was pared by 3 bases and J by 3 bases, with 4 bases of the junction left unmatched. In germline, CDR1 is SGDLS, CDR2 YYNGEE. The CDR3 protein is CASSGSGGNYEQYF. The DNA for the CDR3 is TGTGCCAGCAGCGGTAGCGGGGGAAACTACGAGCAGTACTTC.

V and J are TRBV6-5 and TRBJ2-7, with 12 bases identical to TRBD2. The V and J ends lost 6 bases and 6 bases, in that order; junction bases with no gene match: 3. This CDR3 contains 13 residues. Per the germline V gene, CDR1 is MNHEY and CDR2 is SVGAGI. The CDR3 bases are TGTGCCAGCAGCCTACTAGCGGGAGGCGAGCAGTACTTC. Amino acids: CASSLLAGGEQYF.

The chain is built from TRBV19 and TRBJ2-7; 9 bases line up with TRBD1. V shed 7 bases, J shed 2 bases, and the junction held 15 bases outside the gene matches. Germline lookup yields CDR1 LNHDA and CDR2 SQIVND (reference sequence). The CDR3 has 17 amino acids. CDR3 bases: TGTGCCAGTACTATCTCGGACAGGGGACGAAAGACCTACGAGCAGTACTTC. Translating gives CASTISDRGRKTYEQYF.

This clone was detected only a few times. This rearrangement joins TRBV27 to TRBJ1-2; 10 bases match TRBD1. The CDR3 consists of 11 residues. After removal of 8 bases from V and 6 bases from J, the junction contained 0 bases not matched to a gene. CDR1 is MNHEY and CDR2 is SMNVEV in the germline V gene (reference sequence). Written as DNA, the CDR3 is TGTGCCAGCGGGACAGGGGATGGCTACACCTTC. This encodes CASGTGDGYTF.

This rearrangement joins TRBV19 to TRBJ2-4; 7 bases align to TRBD2. After removal of 5 bases from V and 10 bases from J, the junction contained 5 bases not matched to a gene. Germline V CDR1 and CDR2: LNHDA, SQIVND (reference sequence). There are 12 residues in the CDR3. CDR3 sequence reads: CASSPSGGIQYF. In DNA form, the CDR3 reads TGTGCCAGTAGTCCCTCCGGGGGGATTCAGTACTTC. The full variable domain, rest sourced from reference TRBV19 and TRBJ2-4, is DGGITQSPKYLFRKEGQNVTLSCEQNLNHDAMYWYRQDPGQGLRLIYYSQIVNDFQKGDIAEGYSVSREKKESFPLTVTSAQKNPTAFYLCASSPSGGIQYFGAGTRLSVL.

J is TRBJ2-3 and V is TRBV30; TRBD1 agrees at 7 bases. Trimming at V came to 3 bases and at J to 0 bases, leaving 3 bases not matched to a gene. The CDR3 sequence is 14 residues long. CDR1 and CDR2 (germline): GTSNPN, SVGIG (reference sequence). The CDR3 spells CAWSKGASTDTQYF. CDR3 coding DNA: TGTGCCTGGAGCAAGGGGGCTAGCACAGATACGCAGTATTTT.

The gene calls are TRBV11-3 and TRBJ2-2; D ambiguous. The CDR3 is 14 residues long. Trimming stripped 5 bases from V and 4 bases from J, with 11 bases between. CDR1 and CDR2 from the germline V gene are SGHNT and YENEEA. DNA for the CDR3: TGTGCCAGCAGCCCAACACGAATCACCGGGGAGCTGTTTTTT. Its translation: CASSPTRITGELFF.

The chain is built from TRBV6-2 or TRBV6-3 and TRBJ1-6; no firm D call. The germline CDR1 and CDR2 sequences are MNHEY and SVGEGT. The CDR3 totals 13 residues. Trimming took 5 bases from V and 9 from J, leaving 11 bases between them. The CDR3 spells CASSRTAASPLHF. The CDR3 nucleotides read TGTGCCAGCAGTCGAACCGCGGCTTCACCCCTCCACTTT.

This rearrangement joins TRBV7-2 to TRBJ2-2; TRBD2 agrees at 15 bases. V shed 5 bases and J 1 base; nucleotides not matched to a gene: 5. Germline V gene lookup returns CDR1 SGHTA and CDR2 FQGNSA. The CDR3 has 18 residues. This CDR3 reads CASSRGLAGGGNTGELFF. The DNA of the CDR3 is TGTGCCAGCAGCCGGGGACTAGCGGGAGGTGGGAACACCGGGGAGCTGTTTTTT. Full variable domain (rest looked up from reference TRBV7-2 and TRBJ2-2): GAGVSQSPSNKVTEKGKDVELRCDPISGHTALYWYRQSLGQGLEFLIYFQGNSAPDKSGLPSDRFSAERTGGSVSTLTIQRTQQEDSAVYLCASSRGLAGGGNTGELFFGEGSRLTVL.

The chain uses TRBV19 and TRBJ2-4; 14 nucleotides line up with TRBD2. Trimming took 7 bases from V and 6 from J; bases not matched to a gene: 2. This CDR3 region has 14 residues. The germline V gene encodes CDR1 LNHDA and CDR2 SQIVND (reference sequence). The DNA for the CDR3 is TGTGCCAGTACAGGGACTAGCGGGGGAAACATTCAGTACTTC. Encoded protein: CASTGTSGGNIQYF.

The chain is built from TRBV23-1 and TRBJ2-3; D may be TRBD2 (5 bases). Being an ORF, TRBV23-1 has a function that is uncertain. V was clipped by 2 bases and J by 1 base, with 10 bases between them. The CDR3 extends over 15 amino acids. The CDR3 sequence: CASSQHLSGTDTQYF. The CDR3 coding sequence is TGCGCCAGCAGTCAACACCTTAGCGGCACAGATACGCAGTATTTT.

CDR3 nucleotides: TGTGCCACCAGTGATCCGGGACAGGGGAACGACGAGCAGTACTTC. Residues: CATSDPGQGNDEQYF. V is TRBV24-1 and J is TRBJ2-7; 10 nucleotides line up with TRBD1. After removal of 3 bases from V and 5 bases from J, the junction contained 6 bases not matched to a gene. The CDR3 is 15 residues long. Germline V CDR1 and CDR2: KGHDR, SFDVKD.